Listed here are 21 T cell receptor beta chains from one sample, sequenced in a study of CD8 T cells in ankylosing spondylitis. Overall study results and limits: A motif of 8 or 9 highly homologous TCR beta variants was seen as apparently characteristic of ankylosing spondylitis blood.

These receptors' targets are unknown. TCRdb called the 5' RACE reads again in MiXCR, with one record for every CDR3 protein. The data hold over 200,000 distinct CDR3 sequences, with 15% to 20% observed a single time. Sequencing input: blood, either unsorted or a sorted T cell fraction (not recorded which). Every receptor here comes from a male donor with ankylosing spondylitis.

This clonotype was detected only a few times. The V call is TRBV9, the J call TRBJ1-5; perhaps TRBD1 as D (6 bases). This CDR3 spans 14 amino acids. Germline V CDR1 and CDR2: SGDLS, YYNGEE. V was trimmed by 6 bases and J by 3 bases, leaving 13 bases between them. CDR3 bases: TGTGCCAGCACGGGGGCCCTGGCCAATCAGCCCCAGCATTTT. It translates to CASTGALANQPQHF.

This clonotype showed up just a few times. The rearrangement joins TRBV27 to TRBJ2-7; D is undetermined. From germline, CDR1 is MNHEY and CDR2 SMNVEV (reference sequence). V lost 2 bases and J 3 bases, leaving 14 bases between the germline ends. The length of the CDR3 is 15 residues. CDR3 protein: CASSLGSGPLYEQYF. DNA for the CDR3: TGTGCCAGCAGTTTAGGGTCAGGCCCCCTCTACGAGCAGTACTTC.

This clonotype was found a few times. The CDR3 protein is CASSYSVGSGELFF. The CDR3 bases are TGTGCCAGCAGTTACTCGGTGGGATCCGGGGAGCTGTTTTTT. V is TRBV6-5 and J is TRBJ2-2; D remains ambiguous. CDR1 and CDR2 (germline): MNHEY, SVGAGI. The CDR3 has 14 amino acids. V shed 0 bases and J shed 6 bases, with 8 bases lying between them.

V usage is TRBV2 and J usage is TRBJ1-4; D may be TRBD1 (6 bases). Germline V gives CDR1 SNHLY, CDR2 FYNNEI. Deletions cut 5 bases from V and 8 bases from J, with 12 bases between. The CDR3 runs 13 residues. CDR3 residues: CASSRDNEEKLFF. CDR3 coding DNA: TGTGCCAGCAGTCGGGACAATGAAGAAAAACTGTTTTTT.

The V gene is TRBV13, the J gene TRBJ2-3, with TRBD1 as a possible D gene (5 bases). The germline V gene encodes CDR1 PRHDT and CDR2 FYEKMQ (reference sequence). The length of the CDR3 is 15 residues. The ends were cut back, 2 bases at V and 2 bases at J, with 11 bases in the middle. This chain's CDR3 is CASSLSGATTDTQYF. In DNA, the CDR3 is TGTGCCAGCAGCTTATCTGGGGCTACCACAGATACGCAGTATTTT.

V is TRBV19 and J is TRBJ2-7, with 8 bases identical to TRBD1. V shed 6 bases, J shed 6 bases, and the junction held 10 bases outside the gene matches. The CDR3 is 14 residues long. CDR1 LNHDA and CDR2 SQIVND come from the germline V gene (reference sequence). CDR3 coding DNA: TGTGCCAGTAGGCCGGGGACAGGAGTCGGCGAGCAGTACTTC. Translation gives CASRPGTGVGEQYF.

The table lists this clonotype with a few counts. The chain carries TRBV7-9 and TRBJ1-4; D possibly corresponds to TRBD1 (5 bases). The germline V gene has CDR1 SEHNR and CDR2 FQNEAQ (reference sequence). The CDR3 spans 14 residues. V was pared by 1 base and J by 8 bases, with 11 bases between. The CDR3 coding sequence is TGTGCCAGCAGCTTAGGGGGCGTTGAAGAAAAACTGTTTTTT. The encoded protein is CASSLGGVEEKLFF.

This sequence joins TRBV5-1 and TRBJ2-7; possibly TRBD1 for D (6 bases). V was shortened by 7 bases and J by 4 bases, with 18 bases between the two germline ends. The CDR3 is 14 amino acids. Germline V CDR1 and CDR2: SGHRS, YFSETQ. The CDR3 spells CASASGTNSYEQYF. Written as DNA, the CDR3 is TGCGCCAGCGCGTCCGGGACAAACTCATACGAGCAGTACTTC.

This clonotype has at least ten counts. The genes are TRBV12-3 or TRBV12-4 and TRBJ2-7; D remains unclear. CDR3 size: 10 residues. The V gene lost 8 bases and the J gene lost 3 bases, with 5 bases spanning the gap. CDR3 sequence: CASGVYEQYF. The CDR3 nucleotides read TGTGCCAGCGGCGTCTACGAGCAGTACTTC.

This clonotype was counted a few times. The chain has TRBV15 and TRBJ2-5; no reliable D call. Germline V gene sequence: CDR1 LNHNV, CDR2 YYDKDF (reference sequence). This CDR3 is 17 amino acids long. V shed 0 bases and J shed 2 bases, with 16 bases lying between them. The CDR3 reads CATSRDPGVIEQETQYF. The CDR3 DNA is TGTGCCACCAGCAGAGATCCCGGAGTGATAGAGCAAGAGACCCAGTACTTC.

This clonotype was counted a few times. The J gene is TRBJ2-3, the V gene TRBV5-1; possibly TRBD2 for D (5 bases). Germline assignment: CDR1 SGHRS and CDR2 YFSETQ. The CDR3 consists of 17 residues. Trimming cost V 0 bases and J 2 bases, with 16 bases left between them. This CDR3 is CASSLAGVRGYTDTQYF. CDR3 nucleotide sequence: TGCGCCAGCAGCTTGGCCGGGGTCAGAGGCTACACAGATACGCAGTATTTT.

This clonotype was observed many times. For the CDR3, the DNA is TGCGCCAGCAGCCAAGATCTGGAAACCTACGAGCAGTACTTC. Its translation is CASSQDLETYEQYF. The J gene is TRBJ2-7, the V gene TRBV4-1; D gene unclear. The CDR3 is made up of 14 amino acids. Trimming left V 0 bases short and J 2 bases short, with 8 bases between. In germline, CDR1 is MGHRA, CDR2 YSYEKL.

This clonotype has a handful of counts. The J gene is TRBJ2-1, the V gene TRBV7-6, with 10 bases that match TRBD2. The germline CDR1 and CDR2 sequences are SGHVS and FNYEAQ. Trimming took 5 bases from V and 8 from J; bases not matched to a gene: 15. The CDR3 is 17 amino acids. The CDR3 reads CASSRSLAGERSDEQFF. The CDR3, as DNA: TGTGCCAGCAGCCGTTCTCTAGCGGGGGAACGGAGTGATGAGCAGTTCTTC.

This clonotype was seen a handful of times. The gene calls are TRBV6-1 and TRBJ1-5; D not certain. The length of the CDR3 is 14 residues. The ends were cut back, 1 base at V and 5 bases at J, with 9 bases in the middle. Germline V CDR1 and CDR2: MNHNS, SASEGT. CDR3: CASSEGSEHQPQHF. The CDR3, as DNA: TGTGCCAGCAGTGAAGGGTCGGAGCATCAGCCCCAGCATTTT.

The chain links TRBV7-9 to TRBJ1-1; 7 nucleotides align to TRBD1. Germline loops: CDR1 SEHNR, CDR2 FQNEAQ (reference sequence). Trimming at V came to 8 bases and at J to 0 bases, leaving 6 bases not matched to a gene. The CDR3 length is 14 residues. CDR3 nucleotides: TGTGCCAGCGAGGGGGCAGGGATGAACACTGAAGCTTTCTTT. Protein: CASEGAGMNTEAFF.

The table lists this clonotype with a few counts. The chain is built from TRBV5-1 and TRBJ2-7; no reliable D call. V was trimmed by 0 bases and J by 3 bases, leaving 16 bases between them. Germline CDR1 and CDR2: SGHRS and YFSETQ. CDR3 length equals 16 residues. CDR3 DNA: TGCGCCAGCAGCTTGGAGTCTCCCCCGTCCTACTACGAGCAGTACTTC. As protein: CASSLESPPSYYEQYF.

DNA for the CDR3: TGCGCCAGCAGCGCGGACGGAAGAGAGACCGGGACACCGTACAATGAGCAGTTCTTC. Encoded protein: CASSADGRETGTPYNEQFF. This chain connects TRBV5-1 to TRBJ2-1; D is perhaps TRBD1 (6 bases). V gave up 4 bases and J gave up 4 bases, with 27 bases separating them. CDR1 is SGHRS and CDR2 is YFSETQ in the germline V gene. CDR3 length equals 19 residues. The variable domain in full, completed from reference TRBV5-1 and TRBJ2-1, reads KAGVTQTPRYLIKTRGQQVTLSCSPISGHRSVSWYQQTPGQGLQFLFEYFSETQRNKGNFPGRFSGRQFSNSRSEMNVSTLELGDSALYLCASSADGRETGTPYNEQFFGPGTRLTVL.

This clonotype was seen a few times. J is TRBJ2-7 and V is TRBV12-5; D gene uncertain. Trimming stripped 7 bases from V and 2 bases from J, with 15 bases between. Germline values: CDR1 LGHNT, CDR2 FRNRAP. The CDR3 sequence is 14 residues long. The CDR3 sequence is CASATPAEPYEQYF. The CDR3 bases are TGTGCTAGTGCCACCCCGGCGGAACCCTACGAGCAGTACTTC.

This clonotype occurred a few times. The germline gene is not matched at one end of the junction; a read error may be the cause. V gene TRBV7-7 combines with J gene TRBJ2-1; tentative D call: TRBD2 (5 bases). The CDR3 has 13 amino acids. CDR1 is SSHAT, CDR2 FNYEAQ, per germline (reference sequence). CDR3 DNA: TGTGCTAGCAGCTTAGCGTTCCAGCGTGAGCAGTTCTTC. Amino acids: CASSLAFQREQFF.

This clonotype occurred a few times. The chain recombines TRBV6-1 with TRBJ2-7; TRBD1 matches 7 bases. Germline lookup yields CDR1 MNHNS and CDR2 SASEGT. V lost 8 bases to trimming and J lost 6 bases; unmatched junction nucleotides: 7. CDR3 length: 12 residues. Here the CDR3 reads CASAWTGVEQYF. The CDR3 region has the DNA TGTGCCAGCGCCTGGACAGGAGTCGAGCAGTACTTC.

The chain joins TRBV7-8 to TRBJ2-3, with 7 bases matching TRBD2. V was pared by 3 bases and J by 2 bases, with 8 bases of the junction left unmatched. Germline CDR1 is SGHVS and CDR2 is FQNEAQ. There are 16 residues in the CDR3. In DNA, the CDR3 is TGTGCCAGCAGCTTGGCGCCTAGCGGATACACAGATACGCAGTATTTT. It yields the protein CASSLAPSGYTDTQYF.